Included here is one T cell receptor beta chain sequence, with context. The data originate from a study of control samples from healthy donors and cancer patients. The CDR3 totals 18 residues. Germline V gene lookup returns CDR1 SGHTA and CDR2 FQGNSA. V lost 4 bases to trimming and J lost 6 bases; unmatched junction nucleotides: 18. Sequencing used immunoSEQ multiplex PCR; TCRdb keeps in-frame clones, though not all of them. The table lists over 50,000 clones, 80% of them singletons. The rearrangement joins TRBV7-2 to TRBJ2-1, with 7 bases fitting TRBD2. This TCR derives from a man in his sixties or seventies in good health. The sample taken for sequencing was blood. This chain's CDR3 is CASSSAPTSLKRGNEQFF. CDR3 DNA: TGTGCCAGCAGCTCCGCCCCGACTAGCTTAAAAAGGGGCAATGAGCAGTTCTTC.